This T cell receptor beta chain was found in a study of T cells in Graves' hyperthyroidism and ophthalmopathy. CDR1 SGHDN and CDR2 FVKESK come from the germline V gene. This CDR3 contains 18 residues. The authors deemed Graves' hyperthyroidism stable absent ophthalmopathy progression within 18 months. It was uncontrolled infection, other autoimmune disease, pregnancy or lactation that excluded patients. Whole-study findings and limits: Onset of ophthalmopathy came a median approximately 6.5 months after the model predicted it. Ophthalmopathy and stable hyperthyroidism were separated by a 13 V-J model.

This clonotype was detected once. Antigen unknown. TCR beta CDR3 regions were amplified from RNA transcripts. The primer set for the first-round RT-PCR of the TCR CDR3 was HTBI. TCRdb ran MiXCR on the multiplex PCR reads and lists one entry per CDR3 protein. The sample has almost 600,000 distinct CDR3 sequences; about 45% are singletons. Sample: peripheral blood or thyroid tissue (not recorded which). V gene TRBV14 combines with J gene TRBJ2-7; 8 bases are a match to TRBD2. The DNA end favors TRBJ2-1, so the J call may be wrong. The receptor's source is a woman aged 18-30 years with Graves' hyperthyroidism. Here the CDR3 reads CASSQVNPAVGREDEQFF. DNA of the CDR3: TGTGCCAGCAGCCAAGTAAACCCGGCGGTCGGGAGGGAAGATGAGCAGTTCTTC.